A selection of T cell receptor beta chains follows, all from one sample in a study of blood T cell repertoires in COVID-19. Assay used: immunoSEQ multiplex PCR; TCRdb lists only in-frame clones, some missing. Counted here are a few hundred thousand clones, about 85% occurring once; the ten biggest clones make up 2% to 3%. The sequenced sample was PBMCs or T cells enriched from blood (not recorded which). Receptors were obtained from a woman in her fifties or sixties who had recovered from COVID-19. Each CDR3 is given with its conserved first and last residue. The D gene is left open where the match is weak. Only some rows state a clone size, as once, few, many or a class for expanded clones.

V gene	clone size	J gene	D gene	CDR3 protein	CDR3 DNA
TRBV7-9	once	TRBJ2-7	.	CASSPWVASAYEQYF	TGTGCCAGCAGCCCCTGGGTAGCCAGCGCCTACGAGCAGTACTTC
TRBV28	.	TRBJ1-6	TRBD1	CASSFIGGRGPNYNSPLHF	TGTGCCAGCAGTTTTATAGGGGGCAGGGGCCCCAACTATAATTCACCCCTCCACTTT
TRBV6-5	.	TRBJ1-2	.	CASRQTEIYYGYTF	TGTGCCAGCAGGCAGACAGAGATTTACTATGGCTACACCTTC
TRBV20-1	.	TRBJ2-7	.	CSASTNRGGSYEQYF	TGCAGTGCTAGTACGAATCGCGGCGGGTCCTACGAGCAGTACTTC
TRBV20-1	.	TRBJ1-2	.	CSVPLEYGYTF	TGCAGTGTTCCCCTGGAGTATGGCTACACCTTC
TRBV4-1	.	TRBJ1-1	.	CASAQSGIHTEAFF	TGCGCCAGCGCCCAATCAGGAATACACACTGAAGCTTTCTTT
TRBV5-4	few	TRBJ2-2	.	CASSSRQANAGELFF	TGTGCCAGCAGCTCGAGACAGGCGAACGCCGGGGAGCTGTTTTTT
TRBV6-6	.	TRBJ2-3	.	CASNGGPGTDTQYF	TGTGCCAGCAATGGAGGTCCGGGGACAGATACGCAGTATTTT
TRBV28	.	TRBJ1-2	.	CASSPPVLPGGYTF	TGTGCCAGCAGTCCGCCGGTACTCCCGGGGGGCTACACCTTC
TRBV27	.	TRBJ2-3	TRBD2	CASSPTISGQLFTDTQYF	TGTGCCAGCAGTCCAACCATTAGCGGGCAGTTATTCACAGATACGCAGTATTTT
TRBV2	.	TRBJ2-5	TRBD1	CASSDTLDRGRETQYF	TGTGCCAGCAGTGACACCTTAGACAGGGGGCGAGAGACCCAGTACTTC
TRBV6-5	.	TRBJ1-1	TRBD1	CASSNPGQANTEAFF	TGTGCCAGCAGTAACCCGGGACAGGCAAACACTGAAGCTTTCTTT
TRBV30	.	TRBJ2-1	.	CAWSVGQGADQFF	TGTGCCTGGAGTGTGGGCCAGGGTGCGGATCAGTTCTTC
TRBV11-2	.	TRBJ1-2	TRBD1	CASSLDRSGGRGTF	TGTGCCAGCAGCTTAGATCGGTCAGGGGGACGGGGCACCTTC
TRBV6-2/TRBV6-3	once	TRBJ2-5	.	CASSYSGVQETQYF	TGTGCCAGCAGTTACTCCGGGGTCCAAGAGACCCAGTACTTC
TRBV2	few	TRBJ2-2	.	CASSGGPGYTGELFF	TGTGCCAGCAGTGGCGGACCGGGGTACACCGGGGAGCTGTTTTTT
TRBV7-9	.	TRBJ1-4	.	CASSLTPNEKLFF	TGTGCCAGCAGCTTAACACCTAATGAAAAACTGTTTTTT
TRBV5-4	.	TRBJ2-4	.	CASSSQLGVQDIQYF	TGTGCCAGCAGCTCACAATTAGGGGTTCAGGACATTCAGTACTTC
TRBV5-1	.	TRBJ2-1	.	CASSLGQGHSYNEQFF	TGCGCCAGCAGCTTGGGGCAGGGGCACTCCTACAATGAGCAGTTCTTC
TRBV3-1/TRBV3-2	.	TRBJ1-2	TRBD1	CASSPRDRGGKGYTF	TGTGCCAGCAGCCCCAGGGACAGGGGAGGGAAAGGCTACACCTTC
TRBV7-3	.	TRBJ2-7	TRBD2	CASSPGLGRAEQYF	TGTGCCAGCAGCCCGGGACTAGGTCGGGCCGAGCAGTACTTC
TRBV28	once	TRBJ2-1	TRBD2	CASALAGVYNEQFF	TGTGCCAGCGCCCTAGCGGGGGTCTACAATGAGCAGTTCTTC
TRBV18	.	TRBJ1-5	TRBD1	CASSGQHGNQPQHF	TGTGCCAGCTCGGGACAGCATGGCAATCAGCCCCAGCATTTT
TRBV29-1	.	TRBJ1-1	.	CSVCRGANTEAFF	TGCAGCGTCTGCAGGGGAGCGAACACTGAAGCTTTCTTT
TRBV5-6	.	TRBJ1-2	.	CASSSPDRNYGYTF	TGTGCCAGCAGCTCGCCAGACAGGAACTATGGCTACACCTTC
TRBV30	.	TRBJ1-2	.	CAWSAGYGYTF	TGTGCCTGGAGTGCAGGCTATGGCTACACCTTC
TRBV14	.	TRBJ2-3	TRBD1	CASSPQGPHTQYF	TGTGCCAGCAGCCCACAGGGGCCCCATACGCAGTATTTT
TRBV12-3/TRBV12-4	.	TRBJ2-1	.	CASTAYNEQFF	TGTGCCAGCACTGCGTACAATGAGCAGTTCTTC
TRBV7-2	.	TRBJ1-2	.	CASSLYGYTF	TGTGCCAGCAGCCTCTATGGCTACACCTTC
TRBV2	.	TRBJ2-3	TRBD2	CAGAGTILTDTQYF	TGTGCCGGGGCCGGGACTATACTCACAGATACGCAGTATTTT
TRBV6-5	.	TRBJ1-1	.	CASSFDRGMNTEAFF	TGTGCCAGCAGTTTCGACCGGGGGATGAACACTGAAGCTTTCTTT
TRBV6-5	.	TRBJ1-2	.	CASSYSPGLGGYTF	TGTGCCAGCAGTTATTCGCCAGGGCTAGGTGGCTACACCTTC
TRBV2	.	TRBJ1-3	.	CASSEESGKGNTIYF	TGTGCCAGCAGTGAAGAGTCAGGGAAAGGAAACACCATATATTTT
TRBV5-1	.	TRBJ1-1	.	CASSLRLSGDTEAFF	TGCGCCAGCAGCCTCCGACTCTCCGGGGACACTGAAGCTTTCTTT
TRBV6-5	.	TRBJ1-5	TRBD1	CASGQGINQPQHF	TGTGCCAGCGGACAGGGGATAAATCAGCCCCAGCATTTT
TRBV29-1	.	TRBJ2-4	.	CSVELQGINIQYF	TGCAGCGTTGAATTGCAGGGAATAAACATTCAGTACTTC
TRBV3-1/TRBV3-2	.	TRBJ1-2	.	CASSQDGAAYGYTF	TGTGCCAGCAGCCAAGATGGGGCAGCCTATGGCTACACCTTC
TRBV11-2	.	TRBJ2-3	.	CASSLDRGYTDTQYF	TGTGCCAGCAGCTTAGATCGCGGATACACAGATACGCAGTATTTT
TRBV5-1	.	TRBJ2-6	.	CASSLAGGTGANVLTF	TGCGCCAGCAGCTTGGCCGGGGGAACCGGGGCCAACGTCCTGACTTTC
TRBV7-9	.	TRBJ1-5	.	CASSRGLNSNQPQHF	TGTGCCAGCAGCCGAGGCCTTAATAGCAATCAGCCCCAGCATTTT
TRBV11-1	.	TRBJ2-2	TRBD1	CASSPRTGGELFF	TGTGCCAGCAGCCCTCGGACAGGTGGGGAGCTGTTTTTT
TRBV24-1	.	TRBJ2-3	.	CATSARGRGVTDTQYF	TGTGCCACCAGTGCAAGAGGCAGGGGAGTAACAGATACGCAGTATTTT